This T cell receptor beta chain came from a study of OX40 agonist ivuxolimab in advanced cancers. The CDR3 covers 13 residues. V dropped 4 bases and J dropped 2; count of bases not matched to a gene: 0. Looked up from germline, CDR1 is SQVTM and CDR2 is ANQGSEA. Generated by immunoSEQ multiplex PCR, the TCRdb table keeps only in-frame clones and is missing some. In the table there are 96,000 or so clones, 90% of which are singletons. This clone was found a few times. This material consisted of CD4+ or CD8+ T cells sorted from blood, taken in a trial of the OX40 agonist ivuxolimab. This receptor was identified in an adult with an advanced solid tumor such as melanoma, head and neck, liver or kidney cancer. The chain is built from TRBV29-1 and TRBJ2-1; TRBD1 matches 9 bases. CDR3 sequence reads: CSVGDRAYNEQFF. As DNA, the CDR3 is TGCAGCGTTGGGGACAGGGCCTACAATGAGCAGTTCTTC.